This record covers a single T cell receptor (beta chain). Antigen unknown. This sample stems from a study of cytomegalovirus exposure and HLA in healthy donors. Study outcomes and limitations: Testing in vitro showed a few CMV-associated chains specific for CMV antigens. For most subjects, TCR beta sequences were reported to predict HLA-A and HLA-B alleles with accuracy.

With V trimmed by 5 bases and J by 0 bases, 4 bases remained unmatched. This CDR3 is 15 amino acids long. Per the germline V gene, CDR1 is LGHNA and CDR2 is YNFKEQ. Use of 60 Vbeta and 13 Jbeta primers characterized the PCR. The table came from immunoSEQ multiplex PCR; TCRdb's copy has only in-frame clones and leaves some out. This sample yields 40,000 or so clones, of which around 62% are seen a single time; approximately 9.3% belongs to the top ten. These donors, healthy bone marrow donors, were studied. The sequenced sample consisted of PBMCs. The chain links TRBV4-2 to TRBJ1-2, with 9 bases fitting TRBD1. The sequence came from a human donor in good health. The CDR3 spells CASSTRTGANYGYTF. For the CDR3, the DNA is TGTGCCAGCAGCACGAGGACAGGGGCTAACTATGGCTACACCTTC.